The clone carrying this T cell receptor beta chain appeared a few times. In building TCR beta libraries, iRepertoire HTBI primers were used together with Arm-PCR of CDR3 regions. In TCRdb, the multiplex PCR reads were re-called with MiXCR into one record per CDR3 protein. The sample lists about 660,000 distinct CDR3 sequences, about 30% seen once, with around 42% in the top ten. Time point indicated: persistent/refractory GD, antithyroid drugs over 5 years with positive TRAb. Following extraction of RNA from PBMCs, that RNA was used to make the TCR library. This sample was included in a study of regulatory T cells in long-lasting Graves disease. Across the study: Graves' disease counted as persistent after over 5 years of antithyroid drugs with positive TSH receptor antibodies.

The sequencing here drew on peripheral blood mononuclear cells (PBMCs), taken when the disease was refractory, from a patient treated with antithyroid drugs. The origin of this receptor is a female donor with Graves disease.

The CDR3 loop reads CSVGGGAEAFF. For the CDR3, the DNA is TGCAGCGTTGGGGGGGGTGCTGAAGCTTTCTTT. This chain links TRBV29-1 with TRBJ1-1; D is possibly TRBD1 (5 bases). Trimming removed 4 bases from V and 6 bases from J, with 9 bases in between. CDR3 size: 11 residues. The germline gives CDR1 SQVTM, CDR2 ANQGSEA. The complete variable domain, with remaining parts taken from reference TRBV29-1 and TRBJ1-1, reads SAVISQKPSRDICQRGTSLTIQCQVDSQVTMMFWYRQQPGQSLTLIATANQGSEATYESGFVIDKFPISRPNLTFSTLTVSNMSPEDSSIYLCSVGGGAEAFFGQGTRLTVV.